A single sample is the source of the 9 T cell receptor beta chains below, sequenced in a study of relationships among human T cell subsets. The T cell receptor alpha and beta CDR3 regions were amplified from mRNA by semiquantitative ARM-PCR. ARM-PCR used tagged nested gene-specific primers, then communal superprimers for exponential amplification. One entry per CDR3 protein, called by TCRdb with MiXCR from the multiplex PCR reads. Of about 15,000 distinct CDR3 sequences in the sample, around three fifths are singletons; the top ten hold about 35%. The material sequenced was total T cells sorted from blood. Receptors originate from a middle-aged man in good health.

The J gene is TRBJ2-3, the V gene TRBV19; 7 bases line up with TRBD1. CDR1 is LNHDA, CDR2 SQIVND, per germline (reference sequence). The CDR3 is made up of 15 amino acids. J was trimmed by 2 bases and V by 3 bases; bases with no gene match: 5. CDR3 sequence reads: CASSIEDRPTDTQYF. Written as DNA, the CDR3 is TGTGCCAGTAGTATTGAGGACAGGCCCACAGATACGCAGTATTTT.

The chain is built from TRBV28 and TRBJ2-3; no definite D call. Germline loops: CDR1 MDHEN, CDR2 SYDVKM. There are 15 residues in the CDR3. Trimming removed 2 bases at V and 1 base at J, with 10 bases between. CDR3 region: CASSLLGGGTDTQYF. CDR3 DNA sequence: TGTGCCAGCAGTTTACTGGGTGGGGGCACAGATACGCAGTATTTT.

Only a few counts were recorded for this clonotype. A read error may account for a junction end that differs from germline. CDR3 loop: CASGLDGRGQGYTF. CDR3 DNA sequence: TGCGCCAGCGGCTTGGATGGTAGGGGGCAAGGCTACACCTTC. The chain couples TRBV5-1 to TRBJ1-2, with 7 bases aligning to TRBD1. Germline V gene data show CDR1 as SGHRS and CDR2 as YFSETQ. This CDR3 has 14 residues.

This sequence joins TRBV20-1 and TRBJ1-4; unclear D gene. Germline CDR1 is DFQATT and CDR2 is SNEGSKA (reference sequence). V was pared by 0 bases and J by 7 bases, with 6 bases between. This CDR3 spans 12 amino acids. DNA of the CDR3: TGCAGTGCTAGAGATCTCGGTGAAAAACTGTTTTTT. Encoded protein: CSARDLGEKLFF.

CDR3 protein: CASSLSQGAGEQYF. CDR3 in DNA: TGTGCCAGCAGCTTATCACAGGGGGCGGGTGAGCAGTACTTC. The chain couples TRBV11-2 to TRBJ2-7, with 9 bases fitting TRBD1. CDR1 SGHAT and CDR2 FQNNGV come from the germline V gene. This CDR3 has 14 residues. Trimming cost V 2 bases and J 7 bases; bases outside gene matches: 6.

This clonotype was picked up one time. The CDR3 DNA reads as TGTGCCAGCAGCAACACGGGGCGGGGGAGAACCTACGAGCAGTACTTC. Translated, it gives CASSNTGRGRTYEQYF. J is TRBJ2-7 and V is TRBV7-8; 7 positions match TRBD2. Germline V gives CDR1 SGHVS, CDR2 FQNEAQ. This CDR3 has 16 residues. Trimming removed 5 bases from V and 2 bases from J; junction bases left unmatched: 12. The full variable domain, with the rest looked up from reference TRBV7-8 and TRBJ2-7, is GAGVSQSPRYKVAKRGQDVALRCDPISGHVSLFWYQQALGQGPEFLTYFQNEAQLDKSGLPSDRFFAERPEGSVSTLKIQRTQQEDSAVYLCASSNTGRGRTYEQYFGPGTRLTVT.

This clonotype was seen a handful of times. The chain employs TRBV4-1 and TRBJ1-1; tentatively, D is TRBD1 (5 bases). In germline, CDR1 is MGHRA, CDR2 YSYEKL. The CDR3 totals 14 residues. The V end was cut by 4 bases, the J end by 7 bases, with 16 bases between. DNA for the CDR3: TGCGCCAGCAGCCGCCTCAGGGTTGAGGGTGAAGCTTTCTTT. Translation: CASSRLRVEGEAFF.

This clonotype was found a few times. The chain uses TRBV6-6 and TRBJ2-3, with D maybe TRBD2 (7 bases). Germline CDR1 reads MNHNY; CDR2 reads SVGAGI (reference sequence). Trimming removed 6 bases from V and 3 bases from J, with 19 bases in between. The CDR3 spans 16 residues. CDR3 sequence reads: CASSLLWGGGTDTQYF. The CDR3 nucleotides read TGTGCCAGCAGCCTACTGTGGGGGGGCGGGACAGATACGCAGTATTTT.

V is TRBV29-1 and J is TRBJ2-1; D remains ambiguous. The CDR3 loop spans 13 amino acids. Trimming removed 7 bases from V and 0 bases from J, with 10 bases in between. Germline CDR1 is SQVTM and CDR2 is ANQGSEA. The CDR3 DNA reads as TGCAGCGGAAAGCGCGGCTCCTACAATGAGCAGTTCTTC. It specifies CSGKRGSYNEQFF.